This entry features one TCR beta chain sequence. The record originates from a study of shared clonotypes between healthy human individuals. Repertoires were generated with immunoSEQ multiplex PCR, while TCRdb's copy carries only in-frame clones and drops some. The table shows over a million clones, with roughly 96% occurring only once. The clonotype was recovered from a man under 40 in good health. The sequenced material came from naive CD4+ T cells sorted from blood. Subset defined: CD45RA+ positively selected.

CDR3 protein: CASSVAGSDEKLFF. CDR3 in DNA: TGTGCCAGCAGCGTAGCAGGTAGTGATGAAAAACTGTTTTTT. The V call is TRBV9, the J call TRBJ1-4; D call uncertain. This CDR3 is built from 14 residues. Germline V gives CDR1 SGDLS, CDR2 YYNGEE. Trimming shortened V by 0 bases and J by 6 bases, and 9 bases separated the two germline ends.